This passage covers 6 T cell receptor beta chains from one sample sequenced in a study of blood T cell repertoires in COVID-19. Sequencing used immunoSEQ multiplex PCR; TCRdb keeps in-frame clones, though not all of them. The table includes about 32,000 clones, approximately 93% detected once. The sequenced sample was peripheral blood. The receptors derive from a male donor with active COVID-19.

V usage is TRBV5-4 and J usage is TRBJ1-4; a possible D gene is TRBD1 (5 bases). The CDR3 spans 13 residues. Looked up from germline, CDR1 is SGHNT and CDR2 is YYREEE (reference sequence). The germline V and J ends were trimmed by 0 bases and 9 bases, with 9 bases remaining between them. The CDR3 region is CASSLVGAKKLFF. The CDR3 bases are TGTGCCAGCAGCTTGGTTGGGGCAAAAAAACTGTTTTTT.

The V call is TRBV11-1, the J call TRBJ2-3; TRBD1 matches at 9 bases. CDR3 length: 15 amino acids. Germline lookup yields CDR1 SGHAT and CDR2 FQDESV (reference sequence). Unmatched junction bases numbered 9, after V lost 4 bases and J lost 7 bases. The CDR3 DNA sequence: TGTGCCAGCAGCTCTAGGGGGACAGGGTTGAATACGCAGTATTTT. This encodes CASSSRGTGLNTQYF.

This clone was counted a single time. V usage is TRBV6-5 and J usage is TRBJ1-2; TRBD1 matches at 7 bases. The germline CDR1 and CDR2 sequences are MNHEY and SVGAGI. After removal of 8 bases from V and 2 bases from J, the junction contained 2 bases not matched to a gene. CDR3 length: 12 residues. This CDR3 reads CASQGQNYGYTF. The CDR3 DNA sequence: TGTGCCAGCCAGGGACAGAACTATGGCTACACCTTC.

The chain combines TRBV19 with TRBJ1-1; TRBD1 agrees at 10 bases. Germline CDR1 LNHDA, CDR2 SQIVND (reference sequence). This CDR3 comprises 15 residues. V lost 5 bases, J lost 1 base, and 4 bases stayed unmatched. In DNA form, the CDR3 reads TGTGCCAGTAGTCCGTGGGACAGGGGGAACACTGAAGCTTTCTTT. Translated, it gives CASSPWDRGNTEAFF.

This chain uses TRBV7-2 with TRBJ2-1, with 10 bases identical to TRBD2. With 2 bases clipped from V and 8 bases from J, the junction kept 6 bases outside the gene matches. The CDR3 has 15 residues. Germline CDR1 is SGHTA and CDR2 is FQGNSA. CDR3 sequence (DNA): TGTGCCAGCAGCTTAAAGCGGGGGGGTTACGATGAGCAGTTCTTC. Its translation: CASSLKRGGYDEQFF.

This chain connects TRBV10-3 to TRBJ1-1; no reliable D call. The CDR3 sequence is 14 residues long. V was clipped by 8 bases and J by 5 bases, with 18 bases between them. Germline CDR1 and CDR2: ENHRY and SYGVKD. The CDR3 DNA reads TGTGCCATCGGGGAGGCCTCCCCGGAGACTGAAGCTTTCTTT. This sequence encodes CAIGEASPETEAFF.